This T cell receptor (beta chain) emerged from a study of blood T cell repertoires in COVID-19. In the study overall: Specimens from acute and convalescent COVID-19 originated in the United States, Italy and Spain. From T cells, B-cell-depleted T cells, or PBMCs came the material, which was cDNA or gDNA.

The V and J ends lost 5 bases and 8 bases, in that order; junction bases with no gene match: 12. This CDR3 is 16 amino acids long. Germline lookup yields CDR1 MDHEN and CDR2 SYDVKM. Original processing notes: Nucleated cell counts were estimated from reference gene primer amplification. Sequenced by immunoSEQ multiplex PCR; TCRdb stores in-frame clones only, minus some. V and J calls and clone size are as listed in that table; D and trimming were resolved from the DNA. The data contain some 300,000 clones, over 80% of them singletons. The Seattle patients joined while their infection was active and were tracked longitudinally afterward.

The chain uses TRBV28 and TRBJ2-1; 10 bases are shared with TRBD2. The sequence was collected from a woman aged 45-59 years with COVID-19, enrolled during active disease. Specimen: peripheral blood. The CDR3 DNA sequence: TGTGCCAGCAGTCGGACTAGCGGAGAATCGGTGCATGAGCAGTTCTTC. Amino acid sequence: CASSRTSGESVHEQFF. Full variable domain (rest looked up from reference TRBV28 and TRBJ2-1): DVKVTQSSRYLVKRTGEKVFLECVQDMDHENMFWYRQDPGLGLRLIYFSYDVKMKEKGDIPEGYSVSREKKERFSLILESASTNQTSMYLCASSRTSGESVHEQFFGPGTRLTVL.